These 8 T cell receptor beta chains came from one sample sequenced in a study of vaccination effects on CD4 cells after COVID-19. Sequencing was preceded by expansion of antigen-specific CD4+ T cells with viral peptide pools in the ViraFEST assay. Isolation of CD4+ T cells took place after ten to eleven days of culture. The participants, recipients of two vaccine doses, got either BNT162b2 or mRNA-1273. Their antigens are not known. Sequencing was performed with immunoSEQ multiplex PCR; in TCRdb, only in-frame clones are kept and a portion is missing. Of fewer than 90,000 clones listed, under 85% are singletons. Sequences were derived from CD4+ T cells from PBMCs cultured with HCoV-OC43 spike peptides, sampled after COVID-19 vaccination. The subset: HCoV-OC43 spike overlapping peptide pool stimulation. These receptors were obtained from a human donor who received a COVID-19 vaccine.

DNA of the CDR3: TGTGCCAGCTCGTCGGTCGCGGGGCCTAATTCACCCCTCCACTTT. Protein: CASSSVAGPNSPLHF. The J gene is TRBJ1-6, the V gene TRBV18; TRBD1 might be the D (5 bases). The CDR3 sequence is 15 residues long. Per the germline V gene, CDR1 is KGHSH and CDR2 is LQKENI. Trimming stripped 6 bases from V and 6 bases from J, with 15 bases between.

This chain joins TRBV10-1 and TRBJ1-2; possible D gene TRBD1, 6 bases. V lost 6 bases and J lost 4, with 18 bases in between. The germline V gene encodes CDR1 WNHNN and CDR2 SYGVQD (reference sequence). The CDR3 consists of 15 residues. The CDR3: CASSAGTSLGYGYTF. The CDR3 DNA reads TGCGCCAGCAGCGCTGGGACATCGCTGGGCTATGGCTACACCTTC.

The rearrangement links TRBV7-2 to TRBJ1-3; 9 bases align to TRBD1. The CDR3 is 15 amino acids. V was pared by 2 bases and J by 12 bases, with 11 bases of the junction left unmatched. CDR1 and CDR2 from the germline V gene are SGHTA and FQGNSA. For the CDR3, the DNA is TGTGCCAGCAGCTTATCCGGGGACAGGGTTTTTAGCATATATTTT. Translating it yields CASSLSGDRVFSIYF.

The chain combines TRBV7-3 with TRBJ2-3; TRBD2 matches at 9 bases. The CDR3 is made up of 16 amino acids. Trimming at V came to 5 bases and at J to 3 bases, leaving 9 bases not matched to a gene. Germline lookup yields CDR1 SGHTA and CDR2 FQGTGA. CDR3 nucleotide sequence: TGTGCCAGCAGCCCCTATAGCGGGGGAGATACAGATACGCAGTATTTT. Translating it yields CASSPYSGGDTDTQYF.

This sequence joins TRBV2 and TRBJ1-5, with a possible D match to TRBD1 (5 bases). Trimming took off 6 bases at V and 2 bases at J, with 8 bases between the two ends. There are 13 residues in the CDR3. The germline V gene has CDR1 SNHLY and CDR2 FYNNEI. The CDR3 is CASRTRGNQPQHF. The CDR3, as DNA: TGTGCCAGCAGGACCAGGGGCAATCAGCCCCAGCATTTT.

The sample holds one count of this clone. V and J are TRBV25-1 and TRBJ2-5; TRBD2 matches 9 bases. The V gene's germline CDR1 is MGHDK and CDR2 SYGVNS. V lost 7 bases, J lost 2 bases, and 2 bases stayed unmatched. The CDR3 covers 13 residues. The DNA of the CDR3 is TGTGCCAGCATGCGGGGGGGACAAGAGACCCAGTACTTC. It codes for CASMRGGQETQYF.

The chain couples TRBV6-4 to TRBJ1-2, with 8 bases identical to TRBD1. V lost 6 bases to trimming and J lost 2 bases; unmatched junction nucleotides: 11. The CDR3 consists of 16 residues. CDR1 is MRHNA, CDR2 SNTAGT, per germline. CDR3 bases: TGTGCCAGCAGACTGACAGGGGCTAGGGACAACTATGGCTACACCTTC. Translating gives CASRLTGARDNYGYTF.

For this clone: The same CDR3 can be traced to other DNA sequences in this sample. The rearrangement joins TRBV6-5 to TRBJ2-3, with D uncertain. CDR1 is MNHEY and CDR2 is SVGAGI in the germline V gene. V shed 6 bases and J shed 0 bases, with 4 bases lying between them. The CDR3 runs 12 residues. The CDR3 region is CASRTSTDTQYF. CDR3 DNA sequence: TGTGCCAGCAGGACTAGCACAGATACGCAGTATTTT.